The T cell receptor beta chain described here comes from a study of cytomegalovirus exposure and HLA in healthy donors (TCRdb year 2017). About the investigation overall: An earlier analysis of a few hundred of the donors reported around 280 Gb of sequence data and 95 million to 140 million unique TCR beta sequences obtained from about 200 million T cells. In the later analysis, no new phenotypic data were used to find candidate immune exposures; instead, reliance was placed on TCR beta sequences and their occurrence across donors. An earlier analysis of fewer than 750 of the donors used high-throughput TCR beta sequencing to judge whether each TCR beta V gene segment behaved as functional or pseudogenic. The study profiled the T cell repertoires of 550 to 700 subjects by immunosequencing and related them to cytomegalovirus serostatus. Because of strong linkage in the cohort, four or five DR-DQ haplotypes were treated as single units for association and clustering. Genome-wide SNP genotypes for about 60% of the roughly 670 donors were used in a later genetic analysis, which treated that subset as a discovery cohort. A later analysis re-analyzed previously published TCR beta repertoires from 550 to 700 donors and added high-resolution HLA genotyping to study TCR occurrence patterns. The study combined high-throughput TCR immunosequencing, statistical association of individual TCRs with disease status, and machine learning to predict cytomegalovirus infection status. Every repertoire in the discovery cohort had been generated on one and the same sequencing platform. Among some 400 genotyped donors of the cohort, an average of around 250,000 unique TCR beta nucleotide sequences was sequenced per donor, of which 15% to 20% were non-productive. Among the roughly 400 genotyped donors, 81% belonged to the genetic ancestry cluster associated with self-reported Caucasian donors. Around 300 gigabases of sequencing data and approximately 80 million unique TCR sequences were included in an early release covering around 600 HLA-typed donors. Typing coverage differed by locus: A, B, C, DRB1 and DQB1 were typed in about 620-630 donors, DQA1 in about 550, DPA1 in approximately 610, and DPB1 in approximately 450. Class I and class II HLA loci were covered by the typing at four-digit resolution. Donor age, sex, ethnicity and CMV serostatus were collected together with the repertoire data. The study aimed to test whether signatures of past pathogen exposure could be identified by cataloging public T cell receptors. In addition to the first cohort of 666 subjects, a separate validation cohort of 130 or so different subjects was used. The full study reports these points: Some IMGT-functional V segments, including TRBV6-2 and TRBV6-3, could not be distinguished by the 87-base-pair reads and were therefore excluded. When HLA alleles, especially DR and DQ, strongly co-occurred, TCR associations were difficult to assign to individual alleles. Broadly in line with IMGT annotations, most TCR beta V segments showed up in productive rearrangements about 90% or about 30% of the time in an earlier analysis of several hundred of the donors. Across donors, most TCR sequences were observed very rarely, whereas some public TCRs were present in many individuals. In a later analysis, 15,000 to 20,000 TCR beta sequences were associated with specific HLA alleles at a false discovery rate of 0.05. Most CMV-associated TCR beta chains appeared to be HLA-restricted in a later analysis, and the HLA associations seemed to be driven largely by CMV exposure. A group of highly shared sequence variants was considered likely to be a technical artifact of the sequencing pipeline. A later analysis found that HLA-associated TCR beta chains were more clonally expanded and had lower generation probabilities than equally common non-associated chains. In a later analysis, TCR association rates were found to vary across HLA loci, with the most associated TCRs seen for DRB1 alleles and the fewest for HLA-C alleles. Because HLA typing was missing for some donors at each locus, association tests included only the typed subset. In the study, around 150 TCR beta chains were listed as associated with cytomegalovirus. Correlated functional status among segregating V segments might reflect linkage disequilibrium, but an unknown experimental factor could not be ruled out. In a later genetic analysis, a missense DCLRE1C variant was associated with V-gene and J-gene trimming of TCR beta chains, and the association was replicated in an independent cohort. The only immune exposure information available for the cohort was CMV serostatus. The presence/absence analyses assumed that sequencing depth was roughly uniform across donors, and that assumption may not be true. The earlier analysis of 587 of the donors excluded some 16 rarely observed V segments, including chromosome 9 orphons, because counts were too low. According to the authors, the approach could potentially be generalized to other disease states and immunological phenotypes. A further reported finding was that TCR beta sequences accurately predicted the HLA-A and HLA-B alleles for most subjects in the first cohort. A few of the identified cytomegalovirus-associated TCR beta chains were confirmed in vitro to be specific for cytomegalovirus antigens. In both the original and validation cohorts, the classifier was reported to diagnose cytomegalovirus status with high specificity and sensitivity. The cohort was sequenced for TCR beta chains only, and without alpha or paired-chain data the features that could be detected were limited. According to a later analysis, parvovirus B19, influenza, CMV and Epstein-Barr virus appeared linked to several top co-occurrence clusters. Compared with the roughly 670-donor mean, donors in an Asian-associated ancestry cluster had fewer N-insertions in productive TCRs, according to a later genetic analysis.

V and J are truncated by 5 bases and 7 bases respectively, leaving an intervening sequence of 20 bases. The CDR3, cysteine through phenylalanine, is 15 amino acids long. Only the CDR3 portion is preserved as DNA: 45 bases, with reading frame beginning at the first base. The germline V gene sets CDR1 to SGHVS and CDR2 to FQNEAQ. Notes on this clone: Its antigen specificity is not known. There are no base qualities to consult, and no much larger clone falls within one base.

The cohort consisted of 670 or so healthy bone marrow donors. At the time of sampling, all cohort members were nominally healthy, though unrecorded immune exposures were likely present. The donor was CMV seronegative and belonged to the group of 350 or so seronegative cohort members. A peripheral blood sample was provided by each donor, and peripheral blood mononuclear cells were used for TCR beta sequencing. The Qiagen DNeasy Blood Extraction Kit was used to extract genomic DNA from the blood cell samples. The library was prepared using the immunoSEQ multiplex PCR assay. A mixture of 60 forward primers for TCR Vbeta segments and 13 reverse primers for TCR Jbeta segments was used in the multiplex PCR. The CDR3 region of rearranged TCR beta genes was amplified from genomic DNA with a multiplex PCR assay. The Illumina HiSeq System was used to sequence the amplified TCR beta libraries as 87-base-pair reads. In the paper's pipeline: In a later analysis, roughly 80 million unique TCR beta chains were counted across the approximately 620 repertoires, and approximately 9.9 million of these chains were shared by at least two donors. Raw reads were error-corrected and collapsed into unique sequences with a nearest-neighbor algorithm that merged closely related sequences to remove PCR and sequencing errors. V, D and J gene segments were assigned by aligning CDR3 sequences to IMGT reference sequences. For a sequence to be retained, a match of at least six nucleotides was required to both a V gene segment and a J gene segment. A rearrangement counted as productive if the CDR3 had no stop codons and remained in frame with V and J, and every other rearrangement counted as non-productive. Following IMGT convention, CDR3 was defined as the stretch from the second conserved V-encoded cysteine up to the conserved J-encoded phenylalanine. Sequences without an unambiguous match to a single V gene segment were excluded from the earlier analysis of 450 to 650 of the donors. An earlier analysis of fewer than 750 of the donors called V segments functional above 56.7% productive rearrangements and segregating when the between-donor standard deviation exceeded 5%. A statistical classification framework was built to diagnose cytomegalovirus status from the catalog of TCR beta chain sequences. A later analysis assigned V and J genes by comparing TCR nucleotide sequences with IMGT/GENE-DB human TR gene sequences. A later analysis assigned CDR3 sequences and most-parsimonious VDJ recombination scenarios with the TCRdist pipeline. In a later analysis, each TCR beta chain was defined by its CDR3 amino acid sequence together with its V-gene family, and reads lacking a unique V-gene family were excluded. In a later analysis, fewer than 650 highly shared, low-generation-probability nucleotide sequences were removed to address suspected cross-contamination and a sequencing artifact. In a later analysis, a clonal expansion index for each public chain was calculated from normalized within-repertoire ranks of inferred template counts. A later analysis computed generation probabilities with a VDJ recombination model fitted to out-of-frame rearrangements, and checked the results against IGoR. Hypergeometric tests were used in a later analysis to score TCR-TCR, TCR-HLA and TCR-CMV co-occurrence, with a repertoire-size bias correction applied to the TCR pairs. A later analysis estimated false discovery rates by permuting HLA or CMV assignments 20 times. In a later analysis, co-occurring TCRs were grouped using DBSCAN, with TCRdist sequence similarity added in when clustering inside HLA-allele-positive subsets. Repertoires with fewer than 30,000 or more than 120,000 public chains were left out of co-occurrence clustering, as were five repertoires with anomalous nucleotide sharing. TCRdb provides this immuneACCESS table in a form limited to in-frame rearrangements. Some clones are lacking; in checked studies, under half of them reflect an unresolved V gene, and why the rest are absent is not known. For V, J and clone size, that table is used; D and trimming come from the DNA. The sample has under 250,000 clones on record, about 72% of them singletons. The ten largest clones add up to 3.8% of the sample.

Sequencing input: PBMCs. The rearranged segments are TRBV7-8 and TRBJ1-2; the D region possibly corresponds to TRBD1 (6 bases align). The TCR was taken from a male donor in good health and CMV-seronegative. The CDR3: CASSPFHGARGGYTF. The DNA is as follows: TGTGCCAGCAGCCCTTTCCACGGGGCCAGGGGTGGCTACACCTTC.